This TCR beta chain appears in the sequencing data of a study of T cell responses to AZD1222 COVID-19 vaccine. Regarding the study as a whole: Distributed over spike, vaccine-associated CD4 TCRs predominated at 160-218 and 743-854.

CDR3 size: 17 residues. Deletions cut 4 bases from V and 0 bases from J, with 14 bases between. In germline, CDR1 is SGHNT, CDR2 YYREEE (reference sequence). With regard to this clone: The antigen remains undetermined.

Profiled with immunoSEQ multiplex PCR; TCRdb holds only in-frame clones, not every one. Here the sample spans some 96,000 clones, about 83% being singletons. The sequence came from an adult in good health. The sequences come from peripheral blood, collected on day 0 of AZD1222 vaccination. The chain recombines TRBV5-4 with TRBJ1-6; D is ambiguous. CDR3 residues: CASSPSISSSYNSPLHF. The CDR3 coding sequence is TGTGCCAGCAGCCCCTCAATATCAAGCTCCTATAATTCACCCCTCCACTTT. Based on the CDR3 plus reference TRBV5-4 and TRBJ1-6, the full variable domain is ETGVTQSPTHLIKTRGQQVTLRCSSQSGHNTVSWYQQALGQGPQFIFQYYREEENGRGNFPPRFSGLQFPNYSSELNVNALELDDSALYLCASSPSISSSYNSPLHFGNGTRLTVT.